The TCR beta chain under discussion was sequenced for a study of CD8 T cells in ankylosing spondylitis. Notes on the study in general: Some motif variants had been reported before (in reactive arthritis synovial fluid and blood). Reportedly, significant enrichment of disease-linked clones occurred in matched ankylosing spondylitis synovial fluid. Researchers report that disease-linked clones proved CD8+ and relatively rare in peripheral blood.

The CDR3 is 14 residues long. Trimming removed 6 bases from V and 9 bases from J; junction bases left unmatched: 13. In germline, CDR1 is DFQATT, CDR2 SNEGSKA (reference sequence). TCR beta libraries were made by quantitative 5'-RACE with molecular barcodes. TCRdb re-derived calls from the 5' RACE reads in MiXCR, one entry per CDR3 protein. The table has more than 250,000 distinct CDR3 sequences, 9.5% to 13% seen once. Many counts were recorded for this clonotype. No antigen is known for it. Material: blood, either unsorted or a sorted T cell fraction (not recorded which). The chain employs TRBV20-1 and TRBJ2-1; 8 bases line up with TRBD2. The receptor's source is a female donor with ankylosing spondylitis or in good health (not recorded which). The CDR3 DNA sequence: TGCAGTGCAACACTCGGGGGGGCCGACGGTGAGCAGTTCTTC. Protein product: CSATLGGADGEQFF.